The present entry profiles one T cell receptor beta chain with its context. No antigen is known for it. The data derive from a study of graft-versus-host responses after intestinal transplantation. Study background: Grafts were multivisceral, liver-intestinal, or isolated intestinal. All recipients were given anti-thymocyte globulin induction, and tacrolimus and steroids were then administered for 2 to 4 years. Findings and caveats of the study: Subjects displaying graft-donor T cell macrochimerism possessed elevated graft-versus-host to host-versus-graft clonal ratios inside allografts. Recipient marrow held GvH clones, some first seen in ileum or blood.

Investigators treated the graft tissue so that it released intraepithelial and lamina propria lymphocytes. Libraries were prepared by immunoSEQ multiplex PCR; TCRdb keeps only in-frame clonotypes and omits some of them. In the table there are about 15,000 clones, about 80% of which are singletons. This TCR derives from a human patient who received an intestinal transplant, so some T cells may come from the graft donor. The specimen was ileum tissue, collected roughly 100 days after intestinal transplant.

In nucleotides, the CDR3 is TGTGCCAGTAGCCTATATGCCGGGACAGGGGGCTACAATGAGCAGTTCTTC. This codes for CASSLYAGTGGYNEQFF. V is TRBV19 and J is TRBJ2-1; the match to TRBD1 covers 11 bases. V was clipped by 6 bases and J by 3 bases; unmatched bases: 10. CDR1 is LNHDA, CDR2 SQIVND, per germline (reference sequence). CDR3 length equals 17 residues.